This T cell receptor (beta chain) was captured in a study of cytomegalovirus exposure and HLA in healthy donors. PCR involved 60 Vbeta and 13 Jbeta primers. Data came from immunoSEQ multiplex PCR; TCRdb stores just in-frame clones and leaves some out. Here the sample spans around 150,000 clones, 55% to 80% being singletons. From germline, CDR1 is SNHLY and CDR2 FYNNEI. The V end was cut by 6 bases, the J end by 4 bases, with 10 bases between. The CDR3 spans 13 residues. This TCR derives from a human donor in good health. The chain is built from TRBV2 and TRBJ2-1, with a weak D call TRBD2 (6 bases). The sequenced sample was PBMCs. CDR3 sequence (DNA): TGTGCCAGCAGGGGGACTGCTTACAATGAGCAGTTCTTC. Translation: CASRGTAYNEQFF. The complete variable domain, with remaining parts taken from reference TRBV2 and TRBJ2-1, reads EPEVTQTPSHQVTQMGQEVILRCVPISNHLYFYWYRQILGQKVEFLVSFYNNEISEKSEIFDDQFSVERPDGSNFTLKIRSTKLEDSAMYFCASRGTAYNEQFFGPGTRLTVL.